This T cell receptor beta chain was documented in a study of CD8 T cells in ankylosing spondylitis. This clonotype was counted ten times or more. Its antigen is unknown. TCRdb passed the 5' RACE reads through MiXCR, listing each CDR3 protein once. There are about 30,000 distinct CDR3 sequences in the sample; 30% occur only once, and over 40% lies in the top ten. Notes on the study in general: In synovial fluid and blood from reactive arthritis, some motif variants were previously reported.

This TCR derives from a male donor with ankylosing spondylitis. Sequencing was performed on synovial fluid, either unsorted or a sorted T cell fraction (not recorded which).

The CDR3 DNA reads TGTGCCACCAGTAAACGGACAGGGGACGGCTACACCTTC. Translating it yields CATSKRTGDGYTF. This chain joins TRBV24-1 and TRBJ1-2, with 9 bases aligning to TRBD1. Per germline, CDR1 KGHDR and CDR2 SFDVKD. After removal of 6 bases from V and 8 bases from J, the junction contained 6 bases not matched to a gene. The CDR3 length is 13 residues.